The 5 T cell receptor beta chains reported below all come from one sample, sequenced in a study of CD8+ T cells in alopecia areata. Reverse transcribed after extraction, RNA yielded cDNA as the sequencing template. Clones were sequenced by immunoSEQ multiplex PCR, and TCRdb holds only the in-frame ones, with some missing. The table records hundreds of thousands of clones, 50% to 60% of them present only once. This material consisted of CD4+ T cells sorted from blood, taken at week 0. These receptors were collected from a human donor with alopecia areata.

This clone turned up a few times. V usage is TRBV7-9 and J usage is TRBJ1-2, with D possibly TRBD1 on 5 matching bases. This CDR3 has 13 residues. CDR1 and CDR2 (germline): SEHNR, FQNEAQ (reference sequence). V lost 6 bases to trimming and J lost 6 bases, with 14 bases between them. The CDR3 DNA follows: TGTGCCAGCAGAAAGACCCAGGGCCATGGCTACACCTTC. Residues: CASRKTQGHGYTF.

The chain links TRBV7-9 to TRBJ2-5, with TRBD2 matching over 12 bases. Germline values: CDR1 SEHNR, CDR2 FQNEAQ (reference sequence). J lost 4 bases, V lost 2 bases, and 2 bases had no gene match. The CDR3 sequence is 15 residues long. CDR3 in amino acids: CASSLTSGRLETQYF. In nucleotides, the CDR3 is TGTGCCAGCAGCTTAACTAGCGGGAGGTTAGAGACCCAGTACTTC.

The CDR3 sequence is CASSEAGQSYNSPLHF. Here the CDR3 DNA reads TGTGCCAGCAGTGAAGCCGGGCAGTCCTATAATTCACCCCTCCACTTT. The chain employs TRBV6-1 and TRBJ1-6; no clear D gene. V lost 0 bases and J lost 1, with 7 bases in between. The CDR3 length is 16 residues. CDR1 and CDR2 (germline): MNHNS, SASEGT.

The V and J genes are TRBV5-1 and TRBJ1-1, with TRBD1 matching over 7 bases. V shed 0 bases and J 11 bases; nucleotides not matched to a gene: 4. In germline, CDR1 is SGHRS, CDR2 YFSETQ. The CDR3 consists of 12 residues. The CDR3, as DNA: TGCGCCAGCAGCTTGGGGACCAGGGGGGCTTTCTTT. It specifies CASSLGTRGAFF.

CDR3 DNA: TGCAGCGTTGAAAGCACTCCTAGCACAGATACGCAGTATTTT. Its translation: CSVESTPSTDTQYF. The chain recombines TRBV29-1 with TRBJ2-3; D gene unclear. Germline CDR1 reads SQVTM; CDR2 reads ANQGSEA. The CDR3 length is 14 residues. Deletions cut 2 bases from V and 0 bases from J, with 9 bases between.